This TCR beta chain was sequenced during a study of regulatory T cells in long-lasting Graves disease. CDR3 length: 19 amino acids. V shed 1 base and J 2 bases; nucleotides not matched to a gene: 13. The germline gives CDR1 LNHDA, CDR2 SQIVND (reference sequence). This clonotype has ten or more counts. This sample's time point: newly diagnosed GD, antithyroid drugs for less than 3 months. RNA isolated from PBMCs was used to make the TCR library. In building TCR beta libraries, iRepertoire HTBI primers were used together with Arm-PCR of CDR3 regions. Each CDR3 protein gets one entry after TCRdb re-called the multiplex PCR reads with MiXCR. The table has approximately 400,000 distinct CDR3 sequences, about 11% seen once. The data were also submitted as part of a second study, on T cells in Graves' hyperthyroidism and ophthalmopathy. That report notes: Pregnant or lactating patients were excluded, as were those with uncontrolled infection or other autoimmune disease.

The rearrangement joins TRBV19 to TRBJ2-1; 8 bases agree with TRBD1. The source was peripheral blood mononuclear cells (PBMCs), collected at new diagnosis, from a patient treated with antithyroid drugs. The receptor's source is a woman aged 18-29 years with Graves disease. This CDR3 is CASSIVSGWTGRTYNEQFF. Written as DNA, the CDR3 is TGTGCCAGTAGTATAGTGTCTGGGTGGACAGGGCGAACCTACAATGAGCAGTTCTTC.